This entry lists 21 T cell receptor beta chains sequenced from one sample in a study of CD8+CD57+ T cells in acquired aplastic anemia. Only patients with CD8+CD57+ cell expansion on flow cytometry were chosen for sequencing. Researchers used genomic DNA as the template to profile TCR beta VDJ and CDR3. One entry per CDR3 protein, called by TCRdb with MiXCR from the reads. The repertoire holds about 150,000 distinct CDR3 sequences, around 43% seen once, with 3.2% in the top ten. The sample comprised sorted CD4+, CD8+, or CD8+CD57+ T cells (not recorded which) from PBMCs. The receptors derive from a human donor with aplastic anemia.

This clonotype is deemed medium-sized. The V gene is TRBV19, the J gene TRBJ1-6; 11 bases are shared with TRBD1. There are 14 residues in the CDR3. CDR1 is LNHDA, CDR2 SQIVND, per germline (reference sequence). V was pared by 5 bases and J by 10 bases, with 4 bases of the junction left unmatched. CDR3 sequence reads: CASSGTGGSSPLHF. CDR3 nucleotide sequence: TGTGCCAGTAGTGGGACAGGGGGTAGCTCACCCCTCCACTTT.

CDR3 in DNA: TGTGCCAGTAACGGACAGGGATCAAATAATTCACCCCTCCACTTT. This gives the protein CASNGQGSNNSPLHF. The V and J genes are TRBV19 and TRBJ1-6; TRBD1 agrees at 8 bases. The junction had 7 bases not matched to a gene; V was cut back by 7 bases and J by 5 bases. The CDR3 consists of 15 residues. Germline V CDR1 and CDR2: LNHDA, SQIVND (reference sequence).

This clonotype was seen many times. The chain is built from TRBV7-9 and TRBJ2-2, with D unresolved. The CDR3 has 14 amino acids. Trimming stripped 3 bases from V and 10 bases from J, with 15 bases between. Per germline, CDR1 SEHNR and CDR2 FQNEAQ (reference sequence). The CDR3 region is CASSFKGLVEELFF. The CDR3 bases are TGTGCCAGCAGCTTTAAGGGCCTCGTCGAGGAGCTGTTTTTT. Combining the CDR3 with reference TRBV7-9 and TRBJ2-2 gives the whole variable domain DTGVSQNPRHKITKRGQNVTFRCDPISEHNRLYWYRQTLGQGPEFLTYFQNEAQLEKSRLLSDRFSAERPKGSFSTLEIQRTEQGDSAMYLCASSFKGLVEELFFGEGSRLTVL.

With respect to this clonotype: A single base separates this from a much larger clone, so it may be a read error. In DNA, the CDR3 is TGTGCCGGCAGTCTTTTGGCGGACGTGAACACTGAAGCTTTCTTT. Encoded protein: CAGSLLADVNTEAFF. The chain combines TRBV7-2 with TRBJ1-1, with D hard to call. CDR3 size: 15 residues. CDR1 and CDR2 from the germline V gene are SGHTA and FQGNSA.

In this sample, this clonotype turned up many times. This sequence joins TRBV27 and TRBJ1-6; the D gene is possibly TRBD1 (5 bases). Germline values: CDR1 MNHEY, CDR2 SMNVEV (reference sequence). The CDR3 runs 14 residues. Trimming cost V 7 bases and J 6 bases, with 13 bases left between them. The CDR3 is CASKLGQVNSPLHF. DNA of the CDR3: TGTGCCAGCAAATTGGGGCAGGTTAATTCACCCCTCCACTTT.

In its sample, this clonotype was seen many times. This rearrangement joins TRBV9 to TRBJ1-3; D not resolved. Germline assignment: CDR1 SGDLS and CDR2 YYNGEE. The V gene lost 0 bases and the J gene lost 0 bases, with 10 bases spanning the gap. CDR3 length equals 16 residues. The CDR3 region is CASSVAPVSSGNTIYF. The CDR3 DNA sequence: TGTGCCAGCAGCGTAGCTCCGGTTAGCTCTGGAAACACCATATATTTT.

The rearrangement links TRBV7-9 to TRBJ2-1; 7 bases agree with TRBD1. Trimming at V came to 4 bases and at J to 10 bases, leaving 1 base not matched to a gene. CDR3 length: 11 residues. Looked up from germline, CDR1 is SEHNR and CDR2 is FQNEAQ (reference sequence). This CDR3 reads CASSSGQEQFF. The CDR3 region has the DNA TGTGCCAGCAGCTCGGGACAGGAGCAGTTCTTC.

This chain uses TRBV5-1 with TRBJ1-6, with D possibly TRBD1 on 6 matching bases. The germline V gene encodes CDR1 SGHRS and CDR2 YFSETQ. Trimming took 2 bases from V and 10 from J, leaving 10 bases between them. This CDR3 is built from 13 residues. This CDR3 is CASSFDRTSPLHF. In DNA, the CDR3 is TGCGCCAGCAGCTTTGACAGGACCTCACCCCTCCACTTT. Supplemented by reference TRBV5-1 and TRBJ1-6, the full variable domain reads KAGVTQTPRYLIKTRGQQVTLSCSPISGHRSVSWYQQTPGQGLQFLFEYFSETQRNKGNFPGRFSGRQFSNSRSEMNVSTLELGDSALYLCASSFDRTSPLHFGNGTRLTVT.

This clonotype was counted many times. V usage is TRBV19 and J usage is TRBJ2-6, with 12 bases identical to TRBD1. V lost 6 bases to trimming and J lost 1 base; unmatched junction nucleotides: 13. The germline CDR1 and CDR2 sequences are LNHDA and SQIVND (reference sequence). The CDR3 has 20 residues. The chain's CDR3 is CASSPPGTGGAFSGANVLTF. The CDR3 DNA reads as TGTGCCAGTAGCCCTCCCGGGACAGGGGGCGCGTTTTCTGGGGCCAACGTCCTGACTTTC.

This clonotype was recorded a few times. The CDR3 DNA follows: TGCGCCAGCAGCCAAAGCGCGCGGGGGGGAACAGATACGCAGTATTTT. Amino acid sequence: CASSQSARGGTDTQYF. The chain combines TRBV4-3 with TRBJ2-3, with 9 bases fitting TRBD2. Trimming at V came to 2 bases and at J to 3 bases, leaving 6 bases not matched to a gene. The CDR3 runs 16 residues. CDR1 is LGHNA, CDR2 YSLEER, per germline.

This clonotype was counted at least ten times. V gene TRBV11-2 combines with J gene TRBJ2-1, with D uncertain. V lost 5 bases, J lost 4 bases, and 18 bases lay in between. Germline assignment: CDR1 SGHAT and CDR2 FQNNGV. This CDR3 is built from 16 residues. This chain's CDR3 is CASSVPWQISYNEQFF. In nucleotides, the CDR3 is TGTGCCAGCAGCGTACCTTGGCAGATTTCTTACAATGAGCAGTTCTTC.

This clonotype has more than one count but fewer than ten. CDR3 residues: CASSFQGKGGYTF. The CDR3 DNA is TGTGCCAGCAGCTTCCAGGGCAAAGGAGGCTACACCTTC. The gene calls are TRBV11-2 and TRBJ1-2; tentative D call: TRBD1 (5 bases). CDR1 is SGHAT, CDR2 FQNNGV, per germline. V gave up 3 bases and J gave up 8 bases, with 13 bases separating them. The CDR3 is 13 amino acids. Full variable domain (missing parts from reference TRBV11-2 and TRBJ1-2): EAGVAQSPRYKIIEKRQSVAFWCNPISGHATLYWYQQILGQGPKLLIQFQNNGVVDDSQLPKDRFSAERLKGVDSTLKIQPAKLEDSAVYLCASSFQGKGGYTFGSGTRLTVV.

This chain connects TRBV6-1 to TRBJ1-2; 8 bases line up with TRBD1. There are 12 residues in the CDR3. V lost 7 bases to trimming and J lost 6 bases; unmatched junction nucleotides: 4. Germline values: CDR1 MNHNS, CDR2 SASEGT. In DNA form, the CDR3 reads TGTGCCAGCACAGGGGGCATCAATGGCTACACCTTC. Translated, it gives CASTGGINGYTF.

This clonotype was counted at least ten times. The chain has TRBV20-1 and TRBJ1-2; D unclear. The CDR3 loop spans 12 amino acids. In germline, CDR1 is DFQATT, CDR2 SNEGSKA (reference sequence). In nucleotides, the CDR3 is TGCGGATGGGTCGGGCCTAACTATGGCTACACCTTC. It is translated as CGWVGPNYGYTF.

For the CDR3, the DNA is TGTGCCACCAGCGCACCCGGGACAGGAGGAGATACGCAGTATTTT. Translation gives CATSAPGTGGDTQYF. The chain is built from TRBV15 and TRBJ2-3, with 8 bases lining up with TRBD1. Germline trimming cut 5 bases from V and 5 bases from J; bases unmatched to any gene: 9. Germline values: CDR1 LNHNV, CDR2 YYDKDF (reference sequence). The CDR3 spans 15 residues.

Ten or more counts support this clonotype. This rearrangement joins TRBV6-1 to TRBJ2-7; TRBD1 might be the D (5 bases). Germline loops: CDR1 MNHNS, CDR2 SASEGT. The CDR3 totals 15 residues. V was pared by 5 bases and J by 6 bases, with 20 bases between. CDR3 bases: TGTGCCAGCAGTCCCGGAGACAGACTCAACGGCGAGCAGTACGTC. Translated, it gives CASSPGDRLNGEQYV.

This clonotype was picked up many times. For the CDR3, the DNA is TGTGCCAGCAGTTCCGACAGGGGCCCTATGTACAATGAGCAGTTCTTC. Encoded protein: CASSSDRGPMYNEQFF. V gene TRBV12-3 or TRBV12-4 combines with J gene TRBJ2-1, with 8 bases fitting TRBD1. This CDR3 comprises 16 residues. V lost 4 bases and J lost 4; bases outside the gene matches: 9.

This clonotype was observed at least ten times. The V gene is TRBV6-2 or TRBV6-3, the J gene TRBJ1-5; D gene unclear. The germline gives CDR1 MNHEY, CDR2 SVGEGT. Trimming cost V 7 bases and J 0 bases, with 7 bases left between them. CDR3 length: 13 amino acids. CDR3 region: CASTDRSNQPQHF. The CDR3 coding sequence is TGTGCCAGCACCGACCGTAGCAATCAGCCCCAGCATTTT.

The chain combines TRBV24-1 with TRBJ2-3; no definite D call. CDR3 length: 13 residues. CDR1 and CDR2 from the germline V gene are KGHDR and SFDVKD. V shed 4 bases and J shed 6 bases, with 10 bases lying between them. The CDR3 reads CATSDLLGDTQYF. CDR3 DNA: TGTGCCACCAGTGACCTCCTCGGGGATACGCAGTATTTT.

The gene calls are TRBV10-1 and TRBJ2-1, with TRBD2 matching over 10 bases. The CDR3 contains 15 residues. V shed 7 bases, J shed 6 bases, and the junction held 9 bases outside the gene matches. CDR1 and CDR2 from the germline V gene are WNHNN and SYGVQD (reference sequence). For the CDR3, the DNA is TGCGCCAGCACTCCAGCGGGGGGGAGCGTCAATGAGCAGTTCTTC. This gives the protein CASTPAGGSVNEQFF.

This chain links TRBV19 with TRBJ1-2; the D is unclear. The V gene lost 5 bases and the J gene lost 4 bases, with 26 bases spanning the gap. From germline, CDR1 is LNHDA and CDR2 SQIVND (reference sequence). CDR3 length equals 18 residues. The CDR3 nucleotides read TGTGCCAGTAGTGATGTTGGTGGAGTGGGCAGTGGACCCTATGGCTACACCTTC. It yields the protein CASSDVGGVGSGPYGYTF. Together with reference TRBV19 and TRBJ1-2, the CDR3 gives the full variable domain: DGGITQSPKYLFRKEGQNVTLSCEQNLNHDAMYWYRQDPGQGLRLIYYSQIVNDFQKGDIAEGYSVSREKKESFPLTVTSAQKNPTAFYLCASSDVGGVGSGPYGYTFGSGTRLTVV.